This entry lists 15 T cell receptor beta chains sequenced from one sample in a study of blood T cell repertoires in COVID-19. TCRdb keeps only in-frame clones here, not all; method: immunoSEQ multiplex PCR. The sample has about 130,000 clones; less than 90% are singletons. Sequenced material: peripheral blood. These receptors all stem from a man aged 70-80 years with acute or convalescent COVID-19.

This chain joins TRBV9 and TRBJ1-6; the D gene is possibly TRBD1 (5 bases). The CDR3 sequence is 15 residues long. Trimming took 1 base from V and 8 from J, leaving 13 bases between them. The V gene's germline CDR1 is SGDLS and CDR2 YYNGEE. CDR3 nucleotides: TGTGCCAGCAGCGTATCGGGACGGGAGGATTCACCCCTCCACTTT. It is translated as CASSVSGREDSPLHF.

This sequence joins TRBV18 and TRBJ2-3; 9 bases match TRBD2. Germline CDR1 is KGHSH and CDR2 is LQKENI. This CDR3 is 18 amino acids long. Germline trimming cut 2 bases from V and 0 bases from J; bases unmatched to any gene: 9. The DNA for the CDR3 is TGTGCCAGCTCACCAGCGGTAGCGGGGGTTACTAGCACAGATACGCAGTATTTT. This sequence encodes CASSPAVAGVTSTDTQYF.

J is TRBJ1-3 and V is TRBV6-6; D is ambiguous. V was shortened by 5 bases and J by 0 bases, with 14 bases between the two germline ends. Germline CDR1 is MNHNY and CDR2 is SVGAGI (reference sequence). The CDR3 covers 16 residues. In nucleotides, the CDR3 is TGTGCCAGCAGTCGGAGACCTAGAAGCTCTGGAAACACCATATATTTT. Its protein product is CASSRRPRSSGNTIYF.

This chain links TRBV6-5 with TRBJ2-7; the match to TRBD1 covers 9 bases. Looked up from germline, CDR1 is MNHEY and CDR2 is SVGAGI. Trimming cost V 6 bases and J 7 bases; bases outside gene matches: 13. This CDR3 comprises 15 residues. CDR3 in amino acids: CASSPTGTGYQEQYF. CDR3 DNA: TGTGCCAGCAGCCCAACCGGGACAGGGTATCAAGAGCAGTACTTC.

J is TRBJ2-2 and V is TRBV7-9; possibly TRBD2 for D (6 bases). The germline V gene has CDR1 SEHNR and CDR2 FQNEAQ (reference sequence). The CDR3 runs 16 residues. Trimming took off 5 bases at V and 7 bases at J, with 20 bases between the two ends. CDR3 loop: CASSPDGARGVGELFF. The CDR3 nucleotides read TGTGCCAGCAGCCCCGATGGGGCCCGCGGGGTCGGGGAGCTGTTTTTT.

The chain carries TRBV2 and TRBJ2-5, with 9 bases aligning to TRBD2. V was pared by 6 bases and J by 1 base, with 18 bases of the junction left unmatched. Germline V gene sequence: CDR1 SNHLY, CDR2 FYNNEI. The CDR3 is made up of 19 amino acids. The CDR3 loop reads CASSAFGGLAGGLQETQYF. CDR3 DNA sequence: TGTGCCAGCAGCGCCTTTGGGGGACTCGCGGGGGGGCTCCAAGAGACCCAGTACTTC.

V gene TRBV28 combines with J gene TRBJ2-7, with 9 bases fitting TRBD1. The V gene end was trimmed by 7 bases and the J gene end by 5 bases; junction bases not matched to a gene: 9. This CDR3 has 14 amino acids. Looked up from germline, CDR1 is MDHEN and CDR2 is SYDVKM. CDR3 in DNA: TGTGCCAGCAAACCGGGACAGGGCACCCACGAGCAGTACTTC. Protein: CASKPGQGTHEQYF.

The chain joins TRBV4-2 to TRBJ2-3; 9 bases agree with TRBD2. Germline V gives CDR1 LGHNA, CDR2 YNFKEQ. Trimming at V came to 4 bases and at J to 1 base, leaving 9 bases not matched to a gene. The CDR3 length is 17 residues. The CDR3 spells CASSLNPASGGTDTQYF. The CDR3 DNA follows: TGTGCCAGCAGCCTTAACCCGGCTAGCGGGGGCACAGATACGCAGTATTTT.

The V gene is TRBV3-1 (or the pseudogene TRBV3-2), the J gene TRBJ1-2; TRBD1 might be the D (6 bases). V lost 1 base and J lost 2, with 8 bases in between. Looked up from germline, CDR1 is LGHDT and CDR2 is YNNKEL (reference sequence). The CDR3 runs to 14 residues. The CDR3 loop reads CASSQAGQNYGYTF. The CDR3 DNA sequence: TGTGCCAGCAGCCAAGCCGGACAGAACTATGGCTACACCTTC.

The chain employs TRBV10-3 and TRBJ1-2; D might be TRBD1 (6 bases). Between the trimmed V and J ends, which lost 4 bases and 0 bases, there was a span of 21 bases. CDR1 is ENHRY, CDR2 SYGVKD, per germline. The CDR3 has 18 amino acids. This CDR3 is CAISGTPQRQATNYGYTF. CDR3 bases: TGTGCCATCAGTGGTACCCCACAGCGACAGGCTACTAACTATGGCTACACCTTC.

The chain joins TRBV2 to TRBJ1-2, with TRBD1 matching 12 bases. CDR3 length: 16 residues. Trimming at V came to 5 bases and at J to 0 bases, leaving 4 bases not matched to a gene. The V gene's germline CDR1 is SNHLY and CDR2 FYNNEI. The CDR3 region has the DNA TGTGCCAGCAGTCCGGGACAGGGGGCCTCTAACTATGGCTACACCTTC. It codes for CASSPGQGASNYGYTF.

The chain employs TRBV6-1 and TRBJ1-1; possibly TRBD1 for D (5 bases). V shed 2 bases and J shed 5 bases, with 12 bases lying between them. Germline CDR1 and CDR2: MNHNS and SASEGT. The CDR3 is 14 amino acids. This chain's CDR3 is CASSELGVKTEAFF. Here the CDR3 DNA reads TGTGCCAGCAGTGAATTAGGGGTTAAGACTGAAGCTTTCTTT.

The gene calls are TRBV7-9 and TRBJ1-1; TRBD1 agrees at 10 bases. V lost 11 bases and J lost 3; bases outside the gene matches: 6. Germline V lookup: CDR1 SEHNR, CDR2 FQNEAQ (reference sequence). There are 13 residues in the CDR3. CDR3 in DNA: TGTGCCGGAAGCGGACAGGGGGACACTGAAGCTTTCTTT. It encodes CAGSGQGDTEAFF.

This chain connects TRBV19 to TRBJ1-1; D might be TRBD1 (5 bases). This CDR3 spans 12 amino acids. V was pared by 4 bases and J by 4 bases, with 7 bases between. Germline loops: CDR1 LNHDA, CDR2 SQIVND (reference sequence). For the CDR3, the DNA is TGTGCCAGTAGTAGGACAACCACTGAAGCTTTCTTT. As protein: CASSRTTTEAFF.

The genes are TRBV11-2 and TRBJ2-2; TRBD2 agrees at 10 bases. The CDR3 covers 16 residues. V was pared by 4 bases and J by 1 base, with 3 bases of the junction left unmatched. The V gene's germline CDR1 is SGHAT and CDR2 FQNNGV. For the CDR3, the DNA is TGTGCCAGCAGCTCCTGGACTAGCGGGAACACCGGGGAGCTGTTTTTT. This sequence encodes CASSSWTSGNTGELFF.